Following are 21 T cell receptor beta chains from one sample sequenced in a study of technical replicates of blood from several donors. Clones were sequenced by immunoSEQ multiplex PCR, and TCRdb holds only the in-frame ones, with some missing. The repertoire holds 74,000 or so clones, with around 90% as singletons. Sequenced input: T cells isolated from PBMCs. These receptors were collected from a human donor in good health.

The genes are TRBV4-1 and TRBJ2-1; 8 nucleotides align to TRBD2. CDR1 is MGHRA and CDR2 is YSYEKL in the germline V gene. CDR3 length: 20 residues. With 0 bases clipped from V and 0 bases from J, the junction kept 13 bases outside the gene matches. The CDR3 spells CASSQESPSGYSSSYNEQFF. The DNA for the CDR3 is TGCGCCAGCAGCCAAGAATCCCCTAGCGGGTACAGTAGCTCCTACAATGAGCAGTTCTTC.

With regard to this clone: The germline gene is not matched at one end of the junction; a read error may be the cause. The chain carries TRBV4-1 and TRBJ2-1; D call uncertain. The CDR3 has 12 residues. CDR1 and CDR2 (germline): MGHRA, YSYEKL. This CDR3 is CASSQGYSEQFF. The CDR3, as DNA: TGCGCCAGCAGCCAAGGGTACAGTGAGCAGTTCTTC.

V and J are TRBV5-1 and TRBJ2-7; D is ambiguous. V was cut by 0 bases and J by 5 bases, with 9 bases left in between. This CDR3 contains 13 residues. Germline loops: CDR1 SGHRS, CDR2 YFSETQ. The CDR3 bases are TGCGCCAGCAGCTTGGTTTCCCCTAACGAGCAGTACTTC. As protein: CASSLVSPNEQYF.

The sample holds a few counts of this clone. In nucleotides, the CDR3 is TGCGCCAGCAGCCAAGATGGACAACTAGCGGGAGATAGTGAGCAGTTCTTC. Amino acids: CASSQDGQLAGDSEQFF. The chain combines TRBV4-1 with TRBJ2-1; 11 bases are shared with TRBD2. V lost 0 bases and J lost 9; bases outside the gene matches: 10. This CDR3 contains 17 residues. Germline V gene lookup returns CDR1 MGHRA and CDR2 YSYEKL.

The CDR3 region is CASSYTGGGDTDTQYF. In DNA, the CDR3 is TGTGCCAGCAGTTACACCGGGGGGGGAGATACAGATACGCAGTATTTT. This chain uses TRBV6-6 with TRBJ2-3; 8 nucleotides line up with TRBD2. CDR3 size: 16 residues. Per the germline V gene, CDR1 is MNHNY and CDR2 is SVGAGI (reference sequence). V lost 2 bases to trimming and J lost 3 bases; unmatched junction nucleotides: 7.

The chain has TRBV19 and TRBJ1-1; D gene ambiguous. V lost 6 bases, J lost 1 base, and 15 bases lay in between. Germline assignment: CDR1 LNHDA and CDR2 SQIVND (reference sequence). There are 15 residues in the CDR3. The CDR3 DNA is TGTGCCAGTAGGCTGGGCGTCATTAGGAACACTGAAGCTTTCTTT. It specifies CASRLGVIRNTEAFF. Drawing the rest from reference TRBV19 and TRBJ1-1, the complete variable domain is DGGITQSPKYLFRKEGQNVTLSCEQNLNHDAMYWYRQDPGQGLRLIYYSQIVNDFQKGDIAEGYSVSREKKESFPLTVTSAQKNPTAFYLCASRLGVIRNTEAFFGQGTRLTVV.

This chain links TRBV27 with TRBJ2-5, with TRBD1 matching 9 bases. The CDR3 covers 16 residues. From germline, CDR1 is MNHEY and CDR2 SMNVEV (reference sequence). The V segment lost 5 bases and the J segment 5 bases; nucleotides outside the gene matches: 12. CDR3 sequence (DNA): TGTGCCAGCAGTCCCTCCGGGACAGGGCTAGGGGAGACCCAGTACTTC. This sequence encodes CASSPSGTGLGETQYF.

The chain uses TRBV4-3 and TRBJ1-3; D gene unclear. CDR1 and CDR2 from the germline V gene are LGHNA and YSLEER. The germline V and J ends were trimmed by 0 bases and 0 bases, with 9 bases remaining between them. This CDR3 contains 16 residues. CDR3 DNA: TGCGCCAGCAGCCAAGATTGGGAGGGCTCTGGAAACACCATATATTTT. This encodes CASSQDWEGSGNTIYF.

This chain uses TRBV7-6 with TRBJ2-1, with TRBD2 matching 7 bases. CDR1 is SGHVS and CDR2 is FNYEAQ in the germline V gene. The CDR3 contains 14 residues. With V trimmed by 4 bases and J by 6 bases, 6 bases remained unmatched. The chain's CDR3 is CASSSLSGFNEQFF. The CDR3 bases are TGTGCCAGCAGCTCACTTAGCGGGTTCAATGAGCAGTTCTTC.

V is TRBV5-6 and J is TRBJ2-2; tentatively, D is TRBD1 (6 bases). V lost 0 bases, J lost 6 bases, and 12 bases lay in between. This CDR3 is built from 15 residues. CDR1 and CDR2 from the germline V gene are SGHDT and YYEEEE. This CDR3 reads CASSLDRAVSGELFF. CDR3 coding DNA: TGTGCCAGCAGCTTGGACAGGGCGGTCTCCGGGGAGCTGTTTTTT.

The chain links TRBV2 to TRBJ2-7; D is possibly TRBD1 (5 bases). V dropped 2 bases and J dropped 5 bases, with 13 bases sitting between them. Germline CDR1 reads SNHLY; CDR2 reads FYNNEI. This CDR3 comprises 14 residues. The DNA for the CDR3 is TGTGCCAGCAGTGAACCATTAAAAGGGGACGAGCAGTACTTC. Amino acid sequence: CASSEPLKGDEQYF.

CDR3 bases: TGTGCCAGCAGTTTTGGGACTAGCGTATACAATGAGCAGTTCTTC. Translating it yields CASSFGTSVYNEQFF. The chain links TRBV6-6 to TRBJ2-1, with 10 bases aligning to TRBD2. Germline V gene lookup returns CDR1 MNHNY and CDR2 SVGAGI (reference sequence). V lost 4 bases and J lost 4; bases outside the gene matches: 4. This CDR3 has 15 amino acids.

The chain employs TRBV6-1 and TRBJ2-3; TRBD2 aligns across 9 bases. The germline CDR1 and CDR2 sequences are MNHNS and SASEGT. CDR3 length equals 18 residues. V lost 1 base, J lost 2 bases, and 10 bases stayed unmatched. CDR3 DNA: TGTGCCAGCAGTGAAGACTTGCCTAGCGGGACCTCCACAGATACGCAGTATTTT. This translates into CASSEDLPSGTSTDTQYF.

J is TRBJ1-2 and V is TRBV29-1; no clear D. The germline V gene encodes CDR1 SQVTM and CDR2 ANQGSEA. The CDR3 totals 12 residues. Trimming pared 5 bases from V and 3 bases from J, leaving 10 bases between. The CDR3 DNA reads TGCAGCGTTTGGCATTGGTACTATGGCTACACCTTC. It yields the protein CSVWHWYYGYTF.

The chain employs TRBV5-4 and TRBJ2-5; 7 bases match TRBD2. The trim removed 0 bases at V and 0 bases at J, leaving 5 bases unmatched. CDR1 and CDR2 (germline): SGHNT, YYREEE (reference sequence). This CDR3 is built from 16 residues. CDR3 loop: CASSLGAGRYQETQYF. The CDR3 DNA reads as TGTGCCAGCAGCTTGGGGGCCGGGAGGTACCAAGAGACCCAGTACTTC. Drawing the rest from reference TRBV5-4 and TRBJ2-5, the complete variable domain is ETGVTQSPTHLIKTRGQQVTLRCSSQSGHNTVSWYQQALGQGPQFIFQYYREEENGRGNFPPRFSGLQFPNYSSELNVNALELDDSALYLCASSLGAGRYQETQYFGPGTRLLVL.

In its sample, this clone was seen once. The rearrangement joins TRBV5-1 to TRBJ1-1; TRBD1 matches 9 bases. V lost 4 bases to trimming and J lost 1 base; unmatched junction nucleotides: 5. Germline values: CDR1 SGHRS, CDR2 YFSETQ. The CDR3 sequence is 15 residues long. Here the CDR3 reads CASSTRTGENTEAFF. For the CDR3, the DNA is TGCGCCAGCAGCACTAGGACAGGGGAGAACACTGAAGCTTTCTTT.

The V gene is TRBV27, the J gene TRBJ2-7; possible D gene TRBD1, 5 bases. Germline CDR1 MNHEY, CDR2 SMNVEV (reference sequence). The CDR3 extends over 13 amino acids. V was pared by 6 bases and J by 2 bases, with 11 bases between. The CDR3 bases are TGTGCCAGCAGATGGGGCTCTACCTACGAGCAGTACTTC. Protein: CASRWGSTYEQYF.

The chain has TRBV6-5 and TRBJ2-7; D is perhaps TRBD1 (6 bases). The germline CDR1 and CDR2 sequences are MNHEY and SVGAGI. With 4 bases removed from V and 5 bases from J, the gap between germline ends came to 18 bases. This CDR3 is built from 15 residues. CDR3 DNA sequence: TGTGCCAGCAGTTCATCTCCGGACAGAACCCACGAGCAGTACTTC. This sequence encodes CASSSSPDRTHEQYF.

The chain carries TRBV6-6 and TRBJ2-7; D call uncertain. This CDR3 has 14 amino acids. CDR1 and CDR2 (germline): MNHNY, SVGAGI (reference sequence). The ends were cut back, 2 bases at V and 1 base at J, with 9 bases in the middle. The chain's CDR3 is CASSYADGSYEQYF. The DNA of the CDR3 is TGTGCCAGCAGTTACGCCGACGGGTCCTACGAGCAGTACTTC.

This clone was counted a few times. The chain uses TRBV6-1 and TRBJ1-2; possible D gene TRBD1, 5 bases. Germline CDR1 MNHNS, CDR2 SASEGT. The V gene lost 7 bases and the J gene lost 7 bases, with 19 bases spanning the gap. The CDR3 totals 14 residues. The CDR3 loop is CASIPREGLSGYTF. CDR3 in DNA: TGTGCCAGCATCCCCAGGGAGGGCTTGAGTGGCTACACCTTC.

The chain combines TRBV5-1 with TRBJ2-1; 12 bases map to TRBD1. The V gene end was trimmed by 0 bases and the J gene end by 9 bases; junction bases not matched to a gene: 4. CDR1 SGHRS and CDR2 YFSETQ come from the germline V gene. The length of the CDR3 is 15 residues. In nucleotides, the CDR3 is TGCGCCAGCAGCTTGGGAGGGACAGGGGGCCCTGAGCAGTTCTTC. As protein: CASSLGGTGGPEQFF.